The rows below give T cell receptor beta chains drawn from one sample of a study of cytomegalovirus exposure and HLA in healthy donors. The data were produced by immunoSEQ multiplex PCR, yet TCRdb's version contains in-frame clones alone and is incomplete. The sample yields some 150,000 clones, around 60% seen once. The sequenced material came from PBMCs. The receptors originated from a woman aged 60-70 years in good health and CMV-seropositive. The CDR3 runs from the conserved cysteine through the conserved F or W. Each record gives: J gene, D gene, V gene, clone size, CDR3 protein, CDR3 DNA. D genes are given only for firm matches. Size is stated for part of the rows, as once, few or many counts, or as a class when the clone is expanded.

>TRBJ2-1|-|TRBV18|few
CASSPFKTGELAGVNLNEQFF
TGTGCCAGCTCCCCCTTTAAGACAGGGGAATTGGCGGGAGTAAATTTAAATGAGCAGTTCTTC
>TRBJ1-1|-|TRBV2|once
CASREGDTEAFF
TGTGCCAGCAGAGAGGGGGACACTGAAGCTTTCTTT
>TRBJ2-5|-|TRBV9|few
CASSVGQGETQYF
TGTGCCAGCAGCGTAGGCCAGGGAGAGACCCAGTACTTC
>TRBJ1-1|TRBD1|TRBV18|-
CASSLQGATEAFF
TGTGCCAGCTCACTTCAGGGGGCCACTGAAGCTTTCTTT
>TRBJ1-2|-|TRBV28|-
CASSLKVRVGGYTF
TGTGCCAGCAGTTTGAAGGTCAGGGTCGGTGGCTACACCTTC
>TRBJ2-7|TRBD1|TRBV2|once
CASRILRTGVGYEQYF
TGTGCCAGCAGAATCCTTAGGACAGGGGTGGGGTACGAGCAGTACTTC
>TRBJ2-1|TRBD1|TRBV28|-
CASSSASGTERNEQFF
TGTGCCAGCAGTTCCGCCTCCGGGACAGAACGAAATGAGCAGTTCTTC
>TRBJ2-1|TRBD2|TRBV28|few
CASMRSSGSRFYNEQFF
TGTGCCAGCATGAGGTCTAGCGGGAGTAGGTTCTACAATGAGCAGTTCTTC
>TRBJ2-2|TRBD2|TRBV7-9|few
CASSGRLAGSNTGELFF
TGTGCCAGCAGCGGAAGACTAGCGGGATCGAACACCGGGGAGCTGTTTTTT
>TRBJ2-7|-|TRBV14|-
CASSQGQGYEQYF
TGTGCCAGCAGCCAAGGCCAGGGCTACGAGCAGTACTTC
>TRBJ1-2|-|TRBV29-1|-
CSVSTGFNYGYTF
TGCAGCGTTTCGACAGGCTTTAACTATGGCTACACCTTC
>TRBJ1-2|-|TRBV28|many
CASSLSLGLYGYTF
TGTGCCAGCAGTTTATCATTGGGCCTCTATGGCTACACCTTC
>TRBJ2-7|-|TRBV28|-
CASSFARLGTDEQYF
TGTGCCAGCAGTTTTGCGAGACTAGGAACCGACGAGCAGTACTTC
>TRBJ2-7|-|TRBV29-1|-
CSVVADNTYEQYF
TGCAGCGTTGTAGCGGACAATACCTACGAGCAGTACTTC
>TRBJ2-7|TRBD1|TRBV19|-
CASSSQGAQLQTEQYF
TGTGCCAGTAGCTCGCAGGGGGCCCAATTGCAGACCGAGCAGTACTTC
>TRBJ1-6|TRBD1|TRBV6-5|once
CASSYRGQGDSPLHF
TGTGCCAGCAGTTACAGGGGGCAGGGAGATTCACCCCTCCACTTT
>TRBJ1-1|-|TRBV12-1|-
CASSETPLNTEAFF
TGTGCCAGCAGCGAGACACCCCTGAACACTGAAGCTTTCTTT
>TRBJ2-5|TRBD2|TRBV13|-
CASSLTSGVQETQYF
TGTGCCAGCAGCTTAACTAGCGGGGTACAAGAGACCCAGTACTTC
>TRBJ1-5|TRBD1|TRBV7-2|-
CASSPDRANQPQHF
TGTGCCAGCAGCCCAGACAGGGCAAATCAGCCCCAGCATTTT
>TRBJ2-4|-|TRBV5-4|-
CASFRSGENIQYF
TGTGCCAGCTTTCGGTCCGGTGAAAACATTCAGTACTTC
>TRBJ2-7|TRBD1|TRBV28|few
CASRPTGGVSYEQYF
TGTGCCAGCAGGCCGACAGGGGGGGTCTCCTACGAGCAGTACTTC
>TRBJ1-3|-|TRBV29-1|-
CSVVISSGNTIYF
TGCAGCGTTGTTATCAGCTCTGGAAACACCATATATTTT
>TRBJ1-1|-|TRBV18|once
CASSPNQGNTEAFF
TGTGCCAGCTCACCTAACCAGGGGAACACTGAAGCTTTCTTT
>TRBJ1-1|-|TRBV2|-
CASSGNRIEAFF
TGTGCCAGCAGTGGCAATAGAATTGAAGCTTTCTTT
>TRBJ2-3|-|TRBV15|-
CATSISSTDTQYF
TGTGCCACCAGTATATCTAGCACAGATACGCAGTATTTT
>TRBJ1-1|-|TRBV9|-
CASSGSGGVSTEAFF
TGTGCCAGCAGCGGTTCGGGAGGGGTTAGTACTGAAGCTTTCTTT
>TRBJ1-2|-|TRBV21-1|-
CASSPVTGGFYGYTF
TGTGCCAGCAGCCCGGTGACAGGGGGCTTCTATGGCTACACCTTC
>TRBJ2-7|-|TRBV9|-
CASSPVGGYYEQYF
TGTGCCAGCAGCCCCGTAGGGGGTTATTACGAGCAGTACTTC
>TRBJ2-7|TRBD2|TRBV29-1|-
CSVGGTSGHQVNEQYF
TGCAGCGTGGGCGGGACTAGCGGGCACCAGGTCAACGAGCAGTACTTC
>TRBJ2-7|-|TRBV5-4|-
CASSLGGAYGEQYF
TGTGCCAGCAGCTTGGGGGGCGCATATGGCGAGCAGTACTTC
>TRBJ2-7|-|TRBV28|-
CASSVRLATYEQYF
TGTGCCAGCAGTGTCCGCCTAGCAACCTACGAGCAGTACTTC
>TRBJ2-6|-|TRBV18|-
CASSRGQNSGANVLTF
TGTGCCAGCTCACGAGGACAGAACTCTGGGGCCAACGTCCTGACTTTC
>TRBJ2-7|-|TRBV5-8|-
CASSLFRGNYEQYF
TGTGCCAGCAGCTTGTTCCGGGGGAACTACGAGCAGTACTTC
>TRBJ2-1|TRBD2|TRBV29-1|few
CSVVWTSGRVNEQFF
TGCAGCGTTGTATGGACTAGCGGGAGGGTCAATGAGCAGTTCTTC
>TRBJ2-2|TRBD2|TRBV28|-
CASAFRGGLAGVPGVAGELFF
TGTGCCAGCGCTTTTAGGGGCGGTCTAGCGGGAGTTCCCGGTGTAGCCGGGGAGCTGTTTTTT
>TRBJ1-4|TRBD1|TRBV5-6|-
CASSLTGQGGGREKLFF
TGTGCCAGCAGCTTGACTGGACAGGGAGGGGGGAGAGAAAAACTGTTTTTT
>TRBJ2-5|TRBD1|TRBV10-3|-
CAVSDRDRGQETQYF
TGTGCCGTCAGTGATCGGGACAGGGGGCAAGAGACCCAGTACTTC
>TRBJ2-7|TRBD2|TRBV27|-
CASSPDAGGYEQYF
TGTGCCAGCAGTCCGGACGCGGGAGGCTACGAGCAGTACTTC
>TRBJ2-7|-|TRBV6-4|-
CASSNDRLGEQYF
TGTGCCAGCAGTAACGACAGGTTAGGCGAGCAGTACTTC
>TRBJ2-1|-|TRBV9|-
CASSVKLGPYNEQFF
TGTGCCAGCAGCGTAAAGCTGGGGCCCTACAATGAGCAGTTCTTC
>TRBJ2-2|-|TRBV4-1|once
CASSQDQVGSKGNTGELFF
TGCGCCAGCAGCCAAGATCAGGTCGGTTCCAAAGGAAACACCGGGGAGCTGTTTTTT
>TRBJ2-1|TRBD2|TRBV6-1|-
CASSLESGRDEQFF
TGTGCCAGCAGTCTGGAGAGCGGGAGAGATGAGCAGTTCTTC
>TRBJ1-2|-|TRBV4-3|many
CASSQARGSHGYTF
TGCGCCAGCAGCCAAGCTAGGGGGAGCCATGGCTACACCTTC
>TRBJ2-7|TRBD1|TRBV7-3|-
CASSSGTGGSYEQYF
TGTGCCAGCAGTTCCGGGACAGGGGGCTCCTACGAGCAGTACTTC
>TRBJ2-3|-|TRBV4-1|-
CASRLTQLTDTQYF
TGCGCCAGCAGGCTAACACAGCTCACAGATACGCAGTATTTT
>TRBJ2-3|-|TRBV28|-
CASSFFPTDTQYF
TGTGCCAGCAGTTTTTTCCCAACAGATACGCAGTATTTT
>TRBJ2-1|TRBD2|TRBV15|-
CATSRDRLAGPEEQFF
TGTGCCACCAGCAGAGATCGACTAGCGGGGCCTGAGGAGCAGTTCTTC
>TRBJ2-7|-|TRBV28|-
CASSLKSGSRYEQYF
TGTGCCAGCAGTTTAAAGTCGGGGTCTCGCTACGAGCAGTACTTC
>TRBJ1-5|TRBD1|TRBV30|few
CAWNRGRNQPQHF
TGTGCCTGGAACAGGGGAAGGAATCAGCCCCAGCATTTT
>TRBJ1-3|-|TRBV7-2|-
CASSLGYAPGTIYF
TGTGCCAGCAGCTTAGGGTATGCACCGGGCACCATATATTTT
>TRBJ1-5|TRBD1|TRBV28|-
CASSPRDRDNQPQHF
TGTGCCAGCAGTCCCAGGGACAGGGACAATCAGCCCCAGCATTTT
>TRBJ2-1|TRBD2|TRBV30|few
CAWSASSGIGMYNEQFF
TGTGCCTGGAGTGCCTCTAGCGGAATCGGGATGTACAATGAGCAGTTCTTC
>TRBJ1-2|-|TRBV27|-
CASSPSGGFYGYTF
TGTGCCAGCAGCCCTTCGGGAGGCTTCTATGGCTACACCTTC
>TRBJ1-2|TRBD1|TRBV10-2|-
CASSVAGGTLLGYTF
TGCGCCAGCAGTGTGGCAGGGGGAACATTACTTGGCTACACCTTC
>TRBJ2-7|-|TRBV28|-
CASRPSDGNYEQYF
TGTGCCAGCCGCCCCTCGGACGGGAATTACGAGCAGTACTTC
>TRBJ2-5|TRBD1|TRBV4-1|-
CASSSMPGTGQETQYF
TGCGCCAGCAGCTCTATGCCCGGGACAGGACAAGAGACCCAGTACTTC
>TRBJ1-1|TRBD1|TRBV28|-
CASSLQGGNTEAFF
TGTGCCAGCAGTTTGCAGGGGGGGAACACTGAAGCTTTCTTT
>TRBJ2-5|TRBD2|TRBV6-1|-
CASSVQTSGQETQYF
TGTGCCAGCAGTGTACAGACTAGCGGACAAGAGACCCAGTACTTC